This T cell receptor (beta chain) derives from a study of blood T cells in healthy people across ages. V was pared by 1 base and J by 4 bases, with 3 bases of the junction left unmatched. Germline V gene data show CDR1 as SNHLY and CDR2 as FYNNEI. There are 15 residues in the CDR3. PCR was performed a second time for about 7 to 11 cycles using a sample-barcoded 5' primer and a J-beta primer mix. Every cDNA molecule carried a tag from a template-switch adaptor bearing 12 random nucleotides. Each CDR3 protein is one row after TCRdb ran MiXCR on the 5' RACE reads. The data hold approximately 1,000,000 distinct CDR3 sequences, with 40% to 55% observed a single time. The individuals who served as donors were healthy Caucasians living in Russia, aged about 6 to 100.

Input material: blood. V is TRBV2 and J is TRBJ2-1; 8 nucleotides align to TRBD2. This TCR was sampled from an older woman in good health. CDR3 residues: CASSEGSSGYNEQFF. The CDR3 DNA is TGTGCCAGCAGTGAAGGGTCTAGCGGGTACAATGAGCAGTTCTTC.